The clone carrying this T cell receptor (beta chain) came up many times. The data derive from a study of identical twins. No donor was unhealthy or non-Caucasian. It was template switching that added a universal primer site, and there were unique molecular identifiers on the cDNA. TCRdb reanalysed the 5' RACE reads using MiXCR and keeps one entry per CDR3 protein. The sample records 500,000 or so distinct CDR3 sequences, less than 25% being singletons. These data also featured in a second study, about T cells expressing NK-cell markers. This second study notes: Dominance of the CD3+CD56-NKG2C+ fraction by these clonotypes also held in a handful of donors.

The receptor was derived from a woman in her late teens or twenties in good health. Sample: CD4+ T cells sorted from blood.

The chain's CDR3 is CASSFQDRDYGYTF. CDR3 nucleotides: TGTGCCAGCAGTTTTCAGGACAGGGACTATGGCTACACCTTC. This chain joins TRBV12-3 or TRBV12-4 and TRBJ1-2; 8 positions match TRBD1. The CDR3 totals 14 residues. The V segment lost 3 bases and the J segment 3 bases; nucleotides outside the gene matches: 3.